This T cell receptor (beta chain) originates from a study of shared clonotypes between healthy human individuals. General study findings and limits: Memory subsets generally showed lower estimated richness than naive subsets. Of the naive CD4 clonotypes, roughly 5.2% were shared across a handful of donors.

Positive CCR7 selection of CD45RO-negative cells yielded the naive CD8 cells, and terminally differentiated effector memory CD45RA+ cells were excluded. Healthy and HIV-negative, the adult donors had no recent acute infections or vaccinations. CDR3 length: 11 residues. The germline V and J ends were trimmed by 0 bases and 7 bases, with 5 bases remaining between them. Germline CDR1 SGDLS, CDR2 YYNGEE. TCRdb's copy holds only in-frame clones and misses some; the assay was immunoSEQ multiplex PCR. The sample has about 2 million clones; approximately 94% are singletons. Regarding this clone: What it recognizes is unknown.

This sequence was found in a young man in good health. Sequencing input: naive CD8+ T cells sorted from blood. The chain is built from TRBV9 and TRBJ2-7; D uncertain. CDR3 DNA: TGTGCCAGCAGCGTAGAGGGAGAGCAGTACTTC. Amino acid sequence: CASSVEGEQYF. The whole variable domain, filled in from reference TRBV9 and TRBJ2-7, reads DSGVTQTPKHLITATGQRVTLRCSPRSGDLSVYWYQQSLDQGLQFLIQYYNGEERAKGNILERFSAQQFPDLHSELNLSSLELGDSALYFCASSVEGEQYFGPGTRLTVT.